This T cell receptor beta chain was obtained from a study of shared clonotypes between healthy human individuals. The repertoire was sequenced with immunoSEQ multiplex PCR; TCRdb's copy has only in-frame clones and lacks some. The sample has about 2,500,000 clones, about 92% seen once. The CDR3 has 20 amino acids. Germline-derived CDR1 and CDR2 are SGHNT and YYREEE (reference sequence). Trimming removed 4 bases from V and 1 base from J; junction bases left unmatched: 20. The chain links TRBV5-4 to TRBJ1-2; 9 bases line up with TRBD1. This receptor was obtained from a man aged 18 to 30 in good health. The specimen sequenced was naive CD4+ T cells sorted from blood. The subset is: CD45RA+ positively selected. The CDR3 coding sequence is TGTGCCAGCAGCAATTCTTTTGGAGGACAGGGGAGACGCGTTAACTATGGCTACACCTTC. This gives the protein CASSNSFGGQGRRVNYGYTF. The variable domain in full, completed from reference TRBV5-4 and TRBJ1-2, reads ETGVTQSPTHLIKTRGQQVTLRCSSQSGHNTVSWYQQALGQGPQFIFQYYREEENGRGNFPPRFSGLQFPNYSSELNVNALELDDSALYLCASSNSFGGQGRRVNYGYTFGSGTRLTVV.